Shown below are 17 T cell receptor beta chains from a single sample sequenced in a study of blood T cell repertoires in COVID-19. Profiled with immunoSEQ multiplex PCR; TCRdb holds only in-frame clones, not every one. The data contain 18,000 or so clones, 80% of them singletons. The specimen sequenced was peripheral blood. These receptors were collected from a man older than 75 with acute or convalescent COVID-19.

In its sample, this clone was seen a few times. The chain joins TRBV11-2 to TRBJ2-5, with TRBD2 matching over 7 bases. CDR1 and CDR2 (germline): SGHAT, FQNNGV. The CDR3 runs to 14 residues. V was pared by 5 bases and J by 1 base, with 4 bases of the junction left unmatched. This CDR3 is CASSLASGQETQYF. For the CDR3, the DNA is TGTGCCAGCAGCCTCGCTAGCGGCCAAGAGACCCAGTACTTC. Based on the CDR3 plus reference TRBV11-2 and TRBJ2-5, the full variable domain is EAGVAQSPRYKIIEKRQSVAFWCNPISGHATLYWYQQILGQGPKLLIQFQNNGVVDDSQLPKDRFSAERLKGVDSTLKIQPAKLEDSAVYLCASSLASGQETQYFGPGTRLLVL.

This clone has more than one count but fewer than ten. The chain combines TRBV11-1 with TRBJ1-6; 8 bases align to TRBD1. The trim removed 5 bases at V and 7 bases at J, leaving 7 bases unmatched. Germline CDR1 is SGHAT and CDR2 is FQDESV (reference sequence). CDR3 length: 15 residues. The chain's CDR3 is CASSTRTGTNSPLHF. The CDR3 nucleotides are TGTGCCAGCAGCACCCGGACAGGGACAAATTCACCCCTCCACTTT.

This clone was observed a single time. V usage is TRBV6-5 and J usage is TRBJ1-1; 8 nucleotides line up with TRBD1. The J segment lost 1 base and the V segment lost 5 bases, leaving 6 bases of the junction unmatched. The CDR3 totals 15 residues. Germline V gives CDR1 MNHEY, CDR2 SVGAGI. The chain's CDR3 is CASSSTGGKNTEAFF. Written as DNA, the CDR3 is TGTGCCAGCAGTAGCACAGGGGGAAAGAACACTGAAGCTTTCTTT.

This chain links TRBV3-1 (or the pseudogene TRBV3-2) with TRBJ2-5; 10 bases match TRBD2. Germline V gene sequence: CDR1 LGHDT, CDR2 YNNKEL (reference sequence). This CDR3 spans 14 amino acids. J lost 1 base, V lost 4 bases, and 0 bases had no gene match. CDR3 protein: CASSRTSGQETQYF. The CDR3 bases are TGTGCCAGCAGCCGGACTAGCGGCCAAGAGACCCAGTACTTC.

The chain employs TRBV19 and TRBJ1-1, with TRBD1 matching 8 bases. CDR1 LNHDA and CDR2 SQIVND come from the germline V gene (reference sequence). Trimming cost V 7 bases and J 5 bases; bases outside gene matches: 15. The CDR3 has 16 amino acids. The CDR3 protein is CASKKRTGTAGTEAFF. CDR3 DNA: TGTGCCAGTAAGAAAAGGACAGGGACAGCGGGGACTGAAGCTTTCTTT.

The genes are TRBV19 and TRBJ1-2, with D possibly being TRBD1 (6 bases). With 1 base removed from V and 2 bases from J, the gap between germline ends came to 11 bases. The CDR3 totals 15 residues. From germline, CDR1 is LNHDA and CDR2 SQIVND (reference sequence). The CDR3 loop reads CASSIARGLNYGYTF. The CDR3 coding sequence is TGTGCCAGTAGTATAGCCAGGGGCTTGAACTATGGCTACACCTTC.

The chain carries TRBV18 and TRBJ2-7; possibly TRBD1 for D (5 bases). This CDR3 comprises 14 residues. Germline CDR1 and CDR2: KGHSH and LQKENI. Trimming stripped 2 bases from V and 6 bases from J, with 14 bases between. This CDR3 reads CASSPRADQGEQYF. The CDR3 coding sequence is TGTGCCAGCTCACCAAGAGCAGACCAGGGCGAGCAGTACTTC.

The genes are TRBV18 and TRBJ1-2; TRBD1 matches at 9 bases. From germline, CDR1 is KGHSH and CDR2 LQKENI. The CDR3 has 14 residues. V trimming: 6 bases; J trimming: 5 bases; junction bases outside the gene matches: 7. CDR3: CASSPTGQGYGYTF. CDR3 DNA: TGTGCCAGCTCGCCAACGGGACAGGGTTATGGCTACACCTTC.

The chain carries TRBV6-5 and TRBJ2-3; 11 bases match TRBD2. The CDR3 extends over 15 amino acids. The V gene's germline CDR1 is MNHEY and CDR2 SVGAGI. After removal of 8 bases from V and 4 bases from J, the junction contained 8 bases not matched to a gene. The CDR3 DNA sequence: TGTGCCAGCCGCCGTAGCGGGGGGGCCCCAGATACGCAGTATTTT. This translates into CASRRSGGAPDTQYF.

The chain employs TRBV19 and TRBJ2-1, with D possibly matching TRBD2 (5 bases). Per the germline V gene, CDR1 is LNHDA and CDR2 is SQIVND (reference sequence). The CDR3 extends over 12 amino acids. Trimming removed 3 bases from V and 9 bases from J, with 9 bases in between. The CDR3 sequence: CASSIEGFEQFF. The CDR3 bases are TGTGCCAGTAGTATTGAGGGATTTGAGCAGTTCTTC.

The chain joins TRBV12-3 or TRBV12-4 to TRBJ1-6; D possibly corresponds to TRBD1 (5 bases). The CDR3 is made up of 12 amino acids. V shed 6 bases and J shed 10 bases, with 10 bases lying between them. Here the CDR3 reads CASRTAWSPLHF. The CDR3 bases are TGTGCCAGCAGGACAGCTTGGTCACCCCTCCACTTT.

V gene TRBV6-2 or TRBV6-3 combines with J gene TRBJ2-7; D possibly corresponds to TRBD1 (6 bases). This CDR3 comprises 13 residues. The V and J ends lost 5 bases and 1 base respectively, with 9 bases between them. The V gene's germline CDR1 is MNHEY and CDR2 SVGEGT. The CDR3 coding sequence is TGTGCCAGCAGTCTAGGGGGTTCCTACGAGCAGTACTTC. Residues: CASSLGGSYEQYF.

The CDR3 loop is CASSLAATTDGDTQYF. The CDR3 bases are TGTGCCAGCAGCTTAGCCGCGACTACCGACGGAGATACGCAGTATTTT. The chain recombines TRBV11-2 with TRBJ2-3, with D possibly being TRBD2 (5 bases). Trimming took 1 base from V and 5 from J, leaving 16 bases between them. This CDR3 has 16 amino acids. CDR1 SGHAT and CDR2 FQNNGV come from the germline V gene. The full variable domain, its missing parts supplied by reference TRBV11-2 and TRBJ2-3, is EAGVAQSPRYKIIEKRQSVAFWCNPISGHATLYWYQQILGQGPKLLIQFQNNGVVDDSQLPKDRFSAERLKGVDSTLKIQPAKLEDSAVYLCASSLAATTDGDTQYFGPGTRLTVL.

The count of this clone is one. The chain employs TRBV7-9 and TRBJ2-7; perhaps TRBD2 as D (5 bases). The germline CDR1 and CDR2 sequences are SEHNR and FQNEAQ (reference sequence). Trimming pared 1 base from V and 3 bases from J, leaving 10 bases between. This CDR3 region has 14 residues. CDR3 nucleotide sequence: TGTGCCAGCAGCTTAGAGGGCCGGGGCTACGAGCAGTACTTC. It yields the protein CASSLEGRGYEQYF.

CDR3 in DNA: TGCAGCGTTGAAGGGTGGACAGGTATGGAGACCCAGTACTTC. As protein: CSVEGWTGMETQYF. The chain combines TRBV29-1 with TRBJ2-5; 7 bases line up with TRBD1. V shed 1 base, J shed 5 bases, and the junction held 7 bases outside the gene matches. CDR1 is SQVTM, CDR2 ANQGSEA, per germline. The CDR3 is 14 residues long.

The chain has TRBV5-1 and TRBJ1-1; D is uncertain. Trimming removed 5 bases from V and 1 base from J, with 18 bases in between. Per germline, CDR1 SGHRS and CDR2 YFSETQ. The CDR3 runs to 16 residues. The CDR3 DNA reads TGCGCCAGCAGACAAACCCCAACGAGGGCGAACACTGAAGCTTTCTTT. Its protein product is CASRQTPTRANTEAFF.

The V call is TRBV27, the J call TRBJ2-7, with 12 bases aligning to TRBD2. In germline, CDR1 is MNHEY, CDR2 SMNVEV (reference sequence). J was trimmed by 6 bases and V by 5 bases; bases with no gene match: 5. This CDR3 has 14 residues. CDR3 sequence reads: CASSPGLAGSEQYF. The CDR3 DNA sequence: TGTGCCAGCAGTCCAGGACTAGCGGGGAGCGAGCAGTACTTC.